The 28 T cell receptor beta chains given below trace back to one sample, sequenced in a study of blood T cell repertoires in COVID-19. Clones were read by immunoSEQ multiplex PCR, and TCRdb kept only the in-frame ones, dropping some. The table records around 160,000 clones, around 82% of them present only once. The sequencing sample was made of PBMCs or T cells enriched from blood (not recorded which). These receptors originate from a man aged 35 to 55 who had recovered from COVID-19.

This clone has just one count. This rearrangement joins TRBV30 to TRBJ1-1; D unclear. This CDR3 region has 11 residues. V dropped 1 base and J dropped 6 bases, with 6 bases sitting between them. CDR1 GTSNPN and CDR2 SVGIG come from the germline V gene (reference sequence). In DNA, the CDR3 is TGTGCCTGGAGTGGGGCGTCTGAAGCTTTCTTT. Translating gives CAWSGASEAFF.

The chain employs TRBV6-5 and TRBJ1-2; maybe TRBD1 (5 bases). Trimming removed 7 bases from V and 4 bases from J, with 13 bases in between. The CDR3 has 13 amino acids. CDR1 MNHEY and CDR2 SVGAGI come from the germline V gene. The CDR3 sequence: CASTQAGGYGYTF. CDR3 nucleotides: TGTGCCAGCACCCAGGCGGGGGGCTATGGCTACACCTTC.

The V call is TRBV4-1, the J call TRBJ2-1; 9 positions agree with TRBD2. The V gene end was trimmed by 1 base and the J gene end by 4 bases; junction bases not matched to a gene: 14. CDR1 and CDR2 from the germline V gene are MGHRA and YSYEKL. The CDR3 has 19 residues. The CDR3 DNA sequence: TGCGCCAGCAGCCAAGCGGGTTATGGAAGCGGGGGGTCTTACAATGAGCAGTTCTTC. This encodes CASSQAGYGSGGSYNEQFF.

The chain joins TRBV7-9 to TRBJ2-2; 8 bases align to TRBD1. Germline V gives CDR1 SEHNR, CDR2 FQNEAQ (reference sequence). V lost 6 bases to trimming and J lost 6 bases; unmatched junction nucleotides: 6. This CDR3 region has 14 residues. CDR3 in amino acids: CASRPTRGPGELFF. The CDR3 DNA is TGTGCCAGCAGACCCACCAGGGGGCCCGGGGAGCTGTTTTTT.

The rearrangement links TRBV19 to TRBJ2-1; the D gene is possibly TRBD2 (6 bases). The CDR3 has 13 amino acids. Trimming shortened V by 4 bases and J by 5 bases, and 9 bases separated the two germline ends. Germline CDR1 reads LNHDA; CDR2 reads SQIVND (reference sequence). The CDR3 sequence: CASSRDLDNEQFF. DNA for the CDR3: TGTGCCAGTAGTAGGGACTTGGACAATGAGCAGTTCTTC.

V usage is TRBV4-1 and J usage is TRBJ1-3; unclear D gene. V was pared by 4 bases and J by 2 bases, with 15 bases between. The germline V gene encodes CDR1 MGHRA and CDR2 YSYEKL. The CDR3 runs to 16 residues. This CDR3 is CASSPVDSLPGNTIYF. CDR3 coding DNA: TGCGCCAGCAGCCCGGTGGACTCTCTTCCTGGAAACACCATATATTTT.

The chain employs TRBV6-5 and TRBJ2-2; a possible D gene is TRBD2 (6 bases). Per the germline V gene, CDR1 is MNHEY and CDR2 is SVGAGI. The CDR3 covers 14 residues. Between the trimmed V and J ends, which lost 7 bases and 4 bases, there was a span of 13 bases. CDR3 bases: TGTGCCAGCAAGGAACGGACTATCACCGGGGAGCTGTTTTTT. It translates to CASKERTITGELFF.

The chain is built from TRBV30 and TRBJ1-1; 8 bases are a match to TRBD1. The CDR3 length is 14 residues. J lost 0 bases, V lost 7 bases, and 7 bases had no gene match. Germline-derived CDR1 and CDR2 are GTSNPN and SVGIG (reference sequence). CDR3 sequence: CASWTGIMNTEAFF. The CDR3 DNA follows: TGTGCCTCGTGGACAGGGATCATGAACACTGAAGCTTTCTTT.

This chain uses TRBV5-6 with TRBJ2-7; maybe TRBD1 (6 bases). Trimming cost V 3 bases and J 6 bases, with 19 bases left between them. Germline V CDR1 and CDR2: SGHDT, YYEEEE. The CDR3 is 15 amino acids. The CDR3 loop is CASSYLTTGVSEQYF. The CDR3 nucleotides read TGTGCCAGCAGCTACTTGACGACAGGAGTCAGCGAGCAGTACTTC.

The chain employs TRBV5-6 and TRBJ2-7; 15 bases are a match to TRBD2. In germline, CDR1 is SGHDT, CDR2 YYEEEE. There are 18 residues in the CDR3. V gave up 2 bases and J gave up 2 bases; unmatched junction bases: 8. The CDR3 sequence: CASSLPGLAGGTAYEQYV. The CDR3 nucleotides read TGTGCCAGCAGCTTACCGGGACTAGCGGGGGGAACGGCCTACGAGCAGTACGTC.

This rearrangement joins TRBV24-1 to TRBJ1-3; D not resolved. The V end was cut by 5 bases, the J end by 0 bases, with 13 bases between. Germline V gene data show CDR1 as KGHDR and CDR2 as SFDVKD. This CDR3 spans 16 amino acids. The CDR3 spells CATSGPDGSSGNTIYF. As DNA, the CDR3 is TGTGCCACCAGTGGTCCTGACGGGAGCTCTGGAAACACCATATATTTT.

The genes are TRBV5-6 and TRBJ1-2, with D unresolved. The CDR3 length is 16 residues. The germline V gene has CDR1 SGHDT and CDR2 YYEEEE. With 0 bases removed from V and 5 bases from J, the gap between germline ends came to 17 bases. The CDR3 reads CASSLVSRQPTYGYTF. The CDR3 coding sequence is TGTGCCAGCAGCTTGGTTTCCAGGCAACCCACGTATGGCTACACCTTC.

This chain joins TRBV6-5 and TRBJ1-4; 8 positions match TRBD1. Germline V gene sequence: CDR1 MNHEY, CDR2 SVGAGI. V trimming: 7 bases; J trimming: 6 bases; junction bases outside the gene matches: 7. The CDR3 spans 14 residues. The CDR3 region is CASTSGTGDEKLFF. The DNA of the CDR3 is TGTGCCAGCACCTCCGGGACAGGCGATGAAAAACTGTTTTTT.

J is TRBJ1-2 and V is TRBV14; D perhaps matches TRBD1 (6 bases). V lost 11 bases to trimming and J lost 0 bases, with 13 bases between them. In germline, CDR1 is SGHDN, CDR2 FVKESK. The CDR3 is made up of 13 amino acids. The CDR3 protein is CAAGGGANYGYTF. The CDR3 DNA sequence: TGTGCCGCGGGAGGGGGGGCTAACTATGGCTACACCTTC.

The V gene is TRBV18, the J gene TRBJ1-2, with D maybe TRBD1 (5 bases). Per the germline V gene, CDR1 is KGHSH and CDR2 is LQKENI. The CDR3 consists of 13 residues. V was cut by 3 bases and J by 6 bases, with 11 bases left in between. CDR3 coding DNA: TGTGCCAGCTCACCTCTAGACAGTAATGGCTACACCTTC. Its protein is CASSPLDSNGYTF.

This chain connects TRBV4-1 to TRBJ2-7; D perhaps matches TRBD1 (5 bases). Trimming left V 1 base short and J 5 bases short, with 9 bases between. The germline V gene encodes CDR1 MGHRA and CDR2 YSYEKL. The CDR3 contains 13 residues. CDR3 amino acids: CASSQVGRDEQYF. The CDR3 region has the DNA TGCGCCAGCAGCCAAGTAGGCAGGGACGAGCAGTACTTC.

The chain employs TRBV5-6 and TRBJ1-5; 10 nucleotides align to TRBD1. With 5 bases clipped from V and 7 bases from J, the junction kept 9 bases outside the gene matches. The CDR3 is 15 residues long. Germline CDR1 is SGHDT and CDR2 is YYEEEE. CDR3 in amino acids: CASSTDRGLGQPQHF. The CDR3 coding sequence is TGTGCCAGCAGTACAGACAGGGGGCTGGGGCAGCCCCAGCATTTT.

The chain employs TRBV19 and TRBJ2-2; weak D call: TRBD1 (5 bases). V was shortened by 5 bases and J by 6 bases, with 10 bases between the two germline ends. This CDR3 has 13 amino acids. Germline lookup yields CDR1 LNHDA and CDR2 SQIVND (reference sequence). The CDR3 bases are TGTGCCAGTAGTCCTCAGGGTGCCGGGGAGCTGTTTTTT. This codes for CASSPQGAGELFF.

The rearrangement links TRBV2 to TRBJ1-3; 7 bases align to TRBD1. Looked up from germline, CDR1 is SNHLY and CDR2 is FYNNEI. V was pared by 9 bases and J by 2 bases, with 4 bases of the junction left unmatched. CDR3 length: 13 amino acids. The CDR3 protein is CASSGTAGNTIYF. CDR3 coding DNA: TGTGCCAGTTCCGGGACAGCTGGAAACACCATATATTTT.

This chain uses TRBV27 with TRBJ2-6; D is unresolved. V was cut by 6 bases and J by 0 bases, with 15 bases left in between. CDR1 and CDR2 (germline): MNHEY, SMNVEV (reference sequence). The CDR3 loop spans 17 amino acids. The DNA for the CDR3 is TGTGCCAGCAGCCGAAAACATGTTGCCTCTGGGGCCAACGTCCTGACTTTC. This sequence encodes CASSRKHVASGANVLTF.

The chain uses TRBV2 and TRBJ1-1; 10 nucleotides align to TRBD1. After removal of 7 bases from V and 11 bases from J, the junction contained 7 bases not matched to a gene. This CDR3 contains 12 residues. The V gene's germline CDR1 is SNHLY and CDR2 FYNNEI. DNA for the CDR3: TGTGCCAGCAAAGACAGGGGGCGCGGGGCTTTCTTT. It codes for CASKDRGRGAFF.

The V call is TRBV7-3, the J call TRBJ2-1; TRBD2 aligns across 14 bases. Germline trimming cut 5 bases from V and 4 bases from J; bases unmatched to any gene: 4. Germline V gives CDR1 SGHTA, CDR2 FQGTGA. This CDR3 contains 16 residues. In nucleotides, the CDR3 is TGTGCCAGCAGCCCGCGACTAGCGGGGGGGTACAATGAGCAGTTCTTC. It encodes CASSPRLAGGYNEQFF.

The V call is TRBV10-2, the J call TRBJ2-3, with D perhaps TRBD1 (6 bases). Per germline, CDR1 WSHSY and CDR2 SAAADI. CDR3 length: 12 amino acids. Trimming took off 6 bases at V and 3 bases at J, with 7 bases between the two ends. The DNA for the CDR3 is TGCGCCAGCAGAGGGGGAACAGATACGCAGTATTTT. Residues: CASRGGTDTQYF.

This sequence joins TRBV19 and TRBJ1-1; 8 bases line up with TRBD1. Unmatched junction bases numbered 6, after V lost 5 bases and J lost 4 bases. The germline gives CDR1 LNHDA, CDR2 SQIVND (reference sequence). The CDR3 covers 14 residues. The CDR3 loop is CASSALTGVTEAFF. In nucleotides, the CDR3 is TGTGCCAGTAGTGCCCTGACAGGGGTCACTGAAGCTTTCTTT. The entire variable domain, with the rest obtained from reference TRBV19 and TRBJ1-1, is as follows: DGGITQSPKYLFRKEGQNVTLSCEQNLNHDAMYWYRQDPGQGLRLIYYSQIVNDFQKGDIAEGYSVSREKKESFPLTVTSAQKNPTAFYLCASSALTGVTEAFFGQGTRLTVV.

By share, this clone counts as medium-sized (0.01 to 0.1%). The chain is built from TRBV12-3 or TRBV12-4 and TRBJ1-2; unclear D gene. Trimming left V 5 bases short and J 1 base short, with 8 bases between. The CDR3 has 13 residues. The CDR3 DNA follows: TGTGCCAGCAGTCTTAACAATAACTATGGCTACACCTTC. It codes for CASSLNNNYGYTF.

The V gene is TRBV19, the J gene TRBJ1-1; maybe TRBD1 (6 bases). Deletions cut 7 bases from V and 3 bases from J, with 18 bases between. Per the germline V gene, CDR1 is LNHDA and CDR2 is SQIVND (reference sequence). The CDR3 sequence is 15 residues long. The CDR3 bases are TGTGCCAGTAAGCGACCAGGGGTCGGGGACACTGAAGCTTTCTTT. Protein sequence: CASKRPGVGDTEAFF.

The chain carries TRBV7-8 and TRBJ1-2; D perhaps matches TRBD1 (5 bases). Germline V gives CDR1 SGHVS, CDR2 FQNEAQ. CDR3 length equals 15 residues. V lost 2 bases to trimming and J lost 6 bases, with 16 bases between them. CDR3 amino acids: CASSLSRGTLNGYTF. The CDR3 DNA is TGTGCCAGCAGCTTATCCCGGGGGACTTTAAATGGCTACACCTTC.

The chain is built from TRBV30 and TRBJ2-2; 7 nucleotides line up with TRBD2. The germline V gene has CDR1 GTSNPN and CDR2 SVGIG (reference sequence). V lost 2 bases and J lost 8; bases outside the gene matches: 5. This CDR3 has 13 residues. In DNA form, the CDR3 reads TGTGCCTGGAGTACAAGCGGGACTGGGGAGCTGTTTTTT. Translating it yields CAWSTSGTGELFF.